The T cell receptor beta chain under discussion was sequenced for a study of a mutant IDH1 vaccine in newly diagnosed glioma. In the study overall: Patients began vaccination 4-6 weeks after radiotherapy alone, or with temozolomide cycles. Receipt of radiotherapy, temozolomide, or both preceded the study, and most received both.

The V gene lost 3 bases and the J gene lost 3 bases, with 24 bases spanning the gap. CDR1 and CDR2 from the germline V gene are LGHNA and YNFKEQ. The CDR3 consists of 18 residues. Time point meaning: week 23, last vaccination. Every vaccine dose comprised 300 ug of mutant IDH1 20-mer peptide plus topical imiquimod. Regarding this clone: Its antigen is not known.

Generated by immunoSEQ multiplex PCR, the TCRdb table keeps only in-frame clones and is missing some. The sample records 70,000 to 95,000 clones, around 85% being singletons. This sequence joins TRBV4-2 and TRBJ2-7; the D gene is possibly TRBD2 (6 bases). The input for sequencing was PBMCs, taken from a glioma patient whose treatment included an IDH1 peptide vaccine. The TCR sequence derives from a woman in her forties or fifties with glioma. This chain's CDR3 is CASSQQLDGTRTNYEQYF. The CDR3 DNA follows: TGTGCCAGCAGCCAGCAGCTCGATGGGACTCGAACTAACTACGAGCAGTACTTC.